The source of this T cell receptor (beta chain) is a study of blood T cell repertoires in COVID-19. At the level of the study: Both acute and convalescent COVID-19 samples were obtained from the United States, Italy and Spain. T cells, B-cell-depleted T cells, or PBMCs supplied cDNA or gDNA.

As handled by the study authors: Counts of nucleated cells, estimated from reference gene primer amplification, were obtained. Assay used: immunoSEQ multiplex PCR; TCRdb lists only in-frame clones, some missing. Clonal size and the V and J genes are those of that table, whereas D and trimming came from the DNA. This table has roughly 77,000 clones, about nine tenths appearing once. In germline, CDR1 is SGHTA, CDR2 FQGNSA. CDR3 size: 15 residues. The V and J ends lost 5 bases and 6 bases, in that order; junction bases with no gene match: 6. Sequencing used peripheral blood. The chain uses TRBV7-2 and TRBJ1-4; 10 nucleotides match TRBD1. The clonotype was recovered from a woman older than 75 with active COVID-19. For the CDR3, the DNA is TGTGCCAGCAGCACCCAGACAGGGGGCCATGAAAAACTGTTTTTT. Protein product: CASSTQTGGHEKLFF.